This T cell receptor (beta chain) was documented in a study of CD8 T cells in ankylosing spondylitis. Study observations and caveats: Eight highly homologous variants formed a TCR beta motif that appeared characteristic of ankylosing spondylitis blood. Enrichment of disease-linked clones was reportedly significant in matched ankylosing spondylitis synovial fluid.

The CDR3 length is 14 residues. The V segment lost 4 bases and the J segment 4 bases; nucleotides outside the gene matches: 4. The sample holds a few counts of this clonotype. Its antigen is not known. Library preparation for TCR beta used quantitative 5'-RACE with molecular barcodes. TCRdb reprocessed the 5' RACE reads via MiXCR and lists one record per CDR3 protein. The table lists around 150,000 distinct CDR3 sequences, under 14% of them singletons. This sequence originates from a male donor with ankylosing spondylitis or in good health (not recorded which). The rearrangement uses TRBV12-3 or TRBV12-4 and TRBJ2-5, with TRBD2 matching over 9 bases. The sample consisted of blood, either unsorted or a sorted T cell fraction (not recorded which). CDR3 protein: CASSWRGGIETQYF. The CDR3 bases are TGTGCCAGCAGTTGGCGGGGGGGCATAGAGACCCAGTACTTC.